A selection of T cell receptor beta chains follows, all from one sample in a study of OX40 agonist ivuxolimab in advanced cancers. Repertoires were generated with immunoSEQ multiplex PCR, while TCRdb's copy carries only in-frame clones and drops some. The sample holds under 150,000 clones, 90% to 95% seen once. The starting material was CD4+ or CD8+ T cells sorted from blood, obtained in a trial of the OX40 agonist ivuxolimab. Receptor source: an adult with an advanced solid tumor such as melanoma, head and neck, liver or kidney cancer. The CDR3 runs from the conserved cysteine through the conserved F or W. The order of the fields is CDR3 length, clone size, J gene, D gene, V gene, CDR3 protein, CDR3 DNA. A D gene is named only where the DNA matches it firmly. Clone size is stated in some rows and not others, as once, few, many or a class when expanded.

length: 16
size: .
J: TRBJ1-6
D: .
V: TRBV5-1
CDR3: CASSPTLSSYNSPLHF
DNA: TGCGCCAGCAGCCCGACACTGAGCTCCTATAATTCACCCCTCCACTTT

length: 15
size: once
J: TRBJ2-7
D: TRBD1
V: TRBV9
CDR3: CASSVGGQGITEQYF
DNA: TGTGCCAGCAGCGTGGGGGGACAGGGGATAACCGAGCAGTACTTC

length: 14
size: .
J: TRBJ1-3
D: .
V: TRBV27
CDR3: CASRGTSSGNTIYF
DNA: TGTGCCAGCCGCGGGACGAGCTCTGGAAACACCATATATTTT

length: 14
size: .
J: TRBJ2-7
D: TRBD1
V: TRBV6-6
CDR3: CASSGTGGTSGQYF
DNA: TGTGCCAGCAGCGGTACAGGGGGCACCAGCGGGCAGTACTTC

length: 16
size: .
J: TRBJ2-1
D: .
V: TRBV5-1
CDR3: CASSFEGIGSYNEQFF
DNA: TGCGCCAGCAGCTTTGAGGGCATAGGGTCCTACAATGAGCAGTTCTTC

length: 13
size: .
J: TRBJ1-1
D: TRBD1
V: TRBV18
CDR3: CASSPTGGSEAFF
DNA: TGTGCCAGCTCACCTACAGGGGGCAGTGAAGCTTTCTTT

length: 16
size: .
J: TRBJ1-2
D: .
V: TRBV5-4
CDR3: CASSQASPGGAAGYTF
DNA: TGTGCCAGCAGCCAAGCCTCGCCGGGGGGCGCGGCGGGCTACACCTTC

length: 14
size: .
J: TRBJ2-3
D: .
V: TRBV18
CDR3: CASSPLGAWDTQYF
DNA: TGTGCCAGCTCACCTCTGGGGGCATGGGATACGCAGTATTTT

length: 15
size: .
J: TRBJ2-1
D: TRBD2
V: TRBV19
CDR3: CASMGLAAPGNEQFF
DNA: TGTGCCAGTATGGGACTAGCGGCCCCTGGGAATGAGCAGTTCTTC

length: 14
size: .
J: TRBJ1-1
D: .
V: TRBV7-9
CDR3: CASGGWTPNTEAFF
DNA: TGTGCCAGCGGAGGGTGGACACCCAACACTGAAGCTTTCTTT

length: 15
size: .
J: TRBJ1-1
D: .
V: TRBV10-3
CDR3: CAISEPGRSNTEAFF
DNA: TGTGCCATCAGTGAACCGGGACGGTCGAACACTGAAGCTTTCTTT

length: 11
size: few
J: TRBJ1-6
D: .
V: TRBV7-9
CDR3: CASSDDSPLHF
DNA: TGTGCCAGCAGCGATGATTCACCCCTCCACTTT

length: 18
size: .
J: TRBJ1-2
D: TRBD1
V: TRBV18
CDR3: CASSPRQGWTGSNYGYTF
DNA: TGTGCCAGCTCACCTCGGCAAGGGTGGACAGGGTCTAACTATGGCTACACCTTC

length: 13
size: .
J: TRBJ1-1
D: .
V: TRBV6-5
CDR3: CASRPWTDHEAFF
DNA: TGTGCCAGCAGGCCCTGGACAGACCATGAAGCTTTCTTT

length: 14
size: .
J: TRBJ2-5
D: .
V: TRBV14
CDR3: CASSQAAGTGTQYF
DNA: TGTGCCAGCAGCCAAGCCGCGGGGACGGGGACCCAGTACTTC

length: 12
size: .
J: TRBJ2-5
D: .
V: TRBV7-6
CDR3: CASSFDQETQYF
DNA: TGTGCCAGCAGCTTCGACCAAGAGACCCAGTACTTC